The clone carrying this T cell receptor (beta chain) has only a few counts. Its antigen is not known. This entry comes from a study of beta chain features in type 1 diabetes. The study's findings and limits: Shortening that was moderate but significant affected the TCRB CDR3s of Type 1 diabetes patients in all four CD4+ subsets. Whether TCRB rearrangement is influenced by HLA type went unresolved here.

Expressed TCRB transcripts were sequenced after all isolated RNA was converted to cDNA. Assay used: immunoSEQ multiplex PCR; TCRdb lists only in-frame clones, some missing. The sample records hundreds of thousands of clones, 9.3% being singletons. Germline V CDR1 and CDR2: LNHDA, SQIVND (reference sequence). The CDR3 is 11 amino acids. V lost 5 bases, J lost 3 bases, and 4 bases lay in between. Researchers reported sorting CD4+ naive, central memory, regulatory and stem cell-like memory cells via CD45RO/CCR7/CD25/CD127/CD95/CD27. This TCR was recovered from a young man with type 1 diabetes. Sequenced input: central memory CD4+ T cells from blood. The V gene is TRBV19, the J gene TRBJ2-5; D ambiguous. CDR3 protein: CASSSEETQYF. The CDR3 DNA follows: TGTGCCAGTAGTTCAGAAGAGACCCAGTACTTC.